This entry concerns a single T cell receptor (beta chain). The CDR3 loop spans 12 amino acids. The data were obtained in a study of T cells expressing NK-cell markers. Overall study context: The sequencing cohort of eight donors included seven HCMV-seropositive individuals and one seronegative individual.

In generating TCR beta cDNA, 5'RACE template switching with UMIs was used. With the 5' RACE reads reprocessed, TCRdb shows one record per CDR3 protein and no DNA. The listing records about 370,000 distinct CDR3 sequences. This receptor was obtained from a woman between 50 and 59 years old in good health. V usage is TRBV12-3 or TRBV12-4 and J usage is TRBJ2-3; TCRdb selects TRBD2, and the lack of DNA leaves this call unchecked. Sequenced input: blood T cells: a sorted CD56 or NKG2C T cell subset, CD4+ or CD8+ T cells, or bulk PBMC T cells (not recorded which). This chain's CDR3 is CASCWALDTQYF.